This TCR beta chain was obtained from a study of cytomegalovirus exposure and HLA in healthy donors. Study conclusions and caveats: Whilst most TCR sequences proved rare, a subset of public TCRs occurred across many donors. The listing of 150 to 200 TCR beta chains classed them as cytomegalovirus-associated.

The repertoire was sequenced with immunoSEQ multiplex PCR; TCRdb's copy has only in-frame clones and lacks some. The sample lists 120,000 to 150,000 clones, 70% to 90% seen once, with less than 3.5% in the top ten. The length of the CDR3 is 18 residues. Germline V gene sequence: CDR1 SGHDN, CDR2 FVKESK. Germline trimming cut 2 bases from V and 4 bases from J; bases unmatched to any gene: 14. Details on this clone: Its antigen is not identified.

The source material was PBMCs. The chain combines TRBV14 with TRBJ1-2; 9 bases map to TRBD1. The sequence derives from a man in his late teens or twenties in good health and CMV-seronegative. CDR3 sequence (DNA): TGTGCCAGCAGCCAACATCCGGGACAGGGAGGAGTGTCCTATGGCTACACCTTC. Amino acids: CASSQHPGQGGVSYGYTF.